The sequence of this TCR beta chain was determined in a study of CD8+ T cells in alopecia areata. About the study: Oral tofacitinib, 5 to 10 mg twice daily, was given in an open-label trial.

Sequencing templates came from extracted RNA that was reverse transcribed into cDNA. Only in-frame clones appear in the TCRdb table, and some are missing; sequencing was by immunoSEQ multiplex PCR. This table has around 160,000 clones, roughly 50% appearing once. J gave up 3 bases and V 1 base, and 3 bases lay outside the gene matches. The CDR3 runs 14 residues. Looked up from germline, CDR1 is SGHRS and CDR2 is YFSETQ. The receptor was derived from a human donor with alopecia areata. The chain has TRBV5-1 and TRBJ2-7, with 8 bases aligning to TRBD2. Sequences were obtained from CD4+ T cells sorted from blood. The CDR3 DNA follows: TGCGCCAGCAGCTTGACACTAGCGGACTACGAGCAGTACTTC. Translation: CASSLTLADYEQYF. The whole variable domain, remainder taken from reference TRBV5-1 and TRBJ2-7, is KAGVTQTPRYLIKTRGQQVTLSCSPISGHRSVSWYQQTPGQGLQFLFEYFSETQRNKGNFPGRFSGRQFSNSRSEMNVSTLELGDSALYLCASSLTLADYEQYFGPGTRLTVT.